This TCR beta chain comes out of a study of response to subunit inactivated influenza vaccine. Findings and limits, study-wide: Every seasonal influenza vaccination brings in few new T cells, the authors suggested.

In regard to this clonotype: Its antigen is currently unknown.

The germline gives CDR1 SEHNR, CDR2 FQNEAQ (reference sequence). The CDR3 loop spans 15 amino acids. Trimming pared 2 bases from V and 8 bases from J, leaving 13 bases between. TCRdb re-called the RT-PCR reads through MiXCR, storing one row per CDR3 protein. This repertoire shows around 500,000 distinct CDR3 sequences, roughly 11% found once; its top ten account for 9.5% to 15%. The V gene is TRBV7-9, the J gene TRBJ1-6; unclear D gene. The source of this sequence is a man aged 50 to 60 who received an inactivated influenza vaccine. The source material was PBMCs from blood, sampled 45 days after vaccination. The CDR3 DNA reads as TGTGCCAGCAGCTTAAGGTCTGGGGTGGATTCACCCCTCCACTTT. Its translation: CASSLRSGVDSPLHF.